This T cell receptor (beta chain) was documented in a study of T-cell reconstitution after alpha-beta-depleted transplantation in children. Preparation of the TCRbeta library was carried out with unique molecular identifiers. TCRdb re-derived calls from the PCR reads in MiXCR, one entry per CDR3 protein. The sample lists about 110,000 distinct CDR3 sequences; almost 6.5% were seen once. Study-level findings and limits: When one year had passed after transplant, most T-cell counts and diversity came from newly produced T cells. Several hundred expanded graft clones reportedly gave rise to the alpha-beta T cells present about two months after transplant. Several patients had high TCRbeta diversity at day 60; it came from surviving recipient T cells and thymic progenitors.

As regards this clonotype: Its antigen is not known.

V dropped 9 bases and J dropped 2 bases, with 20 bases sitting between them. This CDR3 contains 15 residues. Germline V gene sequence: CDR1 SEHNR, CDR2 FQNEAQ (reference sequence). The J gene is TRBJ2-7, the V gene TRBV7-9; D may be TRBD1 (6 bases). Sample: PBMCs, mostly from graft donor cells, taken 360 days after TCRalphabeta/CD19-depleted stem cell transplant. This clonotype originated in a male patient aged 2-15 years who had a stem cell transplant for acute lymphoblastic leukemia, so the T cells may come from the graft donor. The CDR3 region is CASALFDRLAYEQYF. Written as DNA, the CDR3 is TGTGCCAGTGCTCTCTTTGACAGGCTAGCCTACGAGCAGTACTTC.